The 29 T cell receptor beta chains below come from one sample, sequenced in a study of blood T cell repertoires in COVID-19. Clones were sequenced by immunoSEQ multiplex PCR, and TCRdb holds only the in-frame ones, with some missing. The sample lists 78,000 or so clones, roughly four fifths occurring once. Sample: peripheral blood. Receptors were obtained from an older man with acute or convalescent COVID-19.

This sequence joins TRBV5-1 and TRBJ1-1, with 10 bases matching TRBD1. The CDR3 has 14 amino acids. Trimming took 7 bases from V and 1 from J; bases not matched to a gene: 4. Germline V gives CDR1 SGHRS, CDR2 YFSETQ. Here the CDR3 DNA reads TGCGCCAGCTTCCGGGACAGGGGGAACACTGAAGCTTTCTTT. As protein: CASFRDRGNTEAFF.

The genes are TRBV15 and TRBJ1-1; 8 bases are shared with TRBD1. V trimming: 1 base; J trimming: 2 bases; junction bases outside the gene matches: 6. There are 16 residues in the CDR3. CDR1 and CDR2 (germline): LNHNV, YYDKDF (reference sequence). CDR3 nucleotide sequence: TGTGCCACCAGCAGAGGGACAGGGAAAAAAAACACTGAAGCTTTCTTT. Translated: CATSRGTGKKNTEAFF.

The chain carries TRBV9 and TRBJ2-1; the match to TRBD2 covers 7 bases. The CDR3 is 15 amino acids. Trimming cost V 4 bases and J 6 bases; bases outside gene matches: 10. Germline assignment: CDR1 SGDLS and CDR2 YYNGEE. Written as DNA, the CDR3 is TGTGCCAGCAGCCCGGGGGGACGGACTGGCAATGAGCAGTTCTTC. Protein: CASSPGGRTGNEQFF.

The V call is TRBV5-8, the J call TRBJ1-5, with a weak D call TRBD1 (5 bases). Per the germline V gene, CDR1 is SGHTS and CDR2 is YDEGEE. The V and J ends lost 5 bases and 3 bases respectively, with 12 bases between them. The CDR3 runs 14 residues. As DNA, the CDR3 is TGTGCCAGCAGACCGCGGGGCACCAATCAGCCCCAGCATTTT. It yields the protein CASRPRGTNQPQHF. Full variable domain (outside the CDR3, taken from reference TRBV5-8 and TRBJ1-5): EAGVTQSPTHLIKTRGQQATLRCSPISGHTSVYWYQQALGLGLQFLLWYDEGEERNRGNFPPRFSGRQFPNYSSELNVNALELEDSALYLCASRPRGTNQPQHFGDGTRLSIL.

CDR3 coding DNA: TGTGCCAGCAGCTCCGGACAGTACCCTAACGCGAACACCGGGGAGCTGTTTTTT. This encodes CASSSGQYPNANTGELFF. The V call is TRBV11-2, the J call TRBJ2-2; D perhaps matches TRBD1 (6 bases). Germline V lookup: CDR1 SGHAT, CDR2 FQNNGV. V lost 4 bases and J 0 bases, leaving 18 bases between the germline ends. This CDR3 has 18 amino acids.

The chain couples TRBV18 to TRBJ2-5; the match to TRBD2 covers 8 bases. This CDR3 is built from 15 residues. With V trimmed by 1 base and J by 1 base, 2 bases remained unmatched. Germline V gene sequence: CDR1 KGHSH, CDR2 LQKENI. CDR3 amino acids: CASSPLAGIQETQYF. CDR3 sequence (DNA): TGTGCCAGCTCACCACTAGCGGGAATCCAAGAGACCCAGTACTTC.

The V gene is TRBV18, the J gene TRBJ2-2; 11 bases line up with TRBD2. Looked up from germline, CDR1 is KGHSH and CDR2 is LQKENI. This CDR3 has 20 residues. V was pared by 2 bases and J by 4 bases, with 15 bases of the junction left unmatched. The CDR3 loop reads CASSPIRLAGWQTGTGELFF. CDR3 nucleotides: TGTGCCAGCTCACCAATCAGACTAGCGGGGTGGCAGACCGGCACCGGGGAGCTGTTTTTT.

The rearrangement uses TRBV19 and TRBJ1-5; D remains unclear. The CDR3 has 14 residues. Trimming removed 3 bases at V and 7 bases at J, with 13 bases between. Germline V gives CDR1 LNHDA, CDR2 SQIVND (reference sequence). For the CDR3, the DNA is TGTGCCAGTAGTATGTGGCAGGTTGTGCAGCCCCAGCATTTT. This gives the protein CASSMWQVVQPQHF.

This clone was seen a single time. The chain combines TRBV21-1 with TRBJ2-5; the table's D call TRBD1 went unverified against the DNA. TRBV21-1 is listed as a pseudogene. The CDR3 has 19 amino acids. CDR3 nucleotides: TGTGCCAGCAAAAACCTCCGACAGGGTCATTGGAGGTACGAAGAGACCCAGTACTTC. This translates into CASKNLRQGHWRYEETQYF.

This chain connects TRBV27 to TRBJ1-1, with 8 bases matching TRBD1. CDR1 is MNHEY, CDR2 SMNVEV, per germline (reference sequence). The V and J ends lost 5 bases and 6 bases, in that order; junction bases with no gene match: 11. The CDR3 has 15 residues. The CDR3 sequence is CASSRDYQGAAEAFF. The CDR3 DNA sequence: TGTGCCAGCAGTCGAGACTACCAGGGGGCCGCTGAAGCTTTCTTT.

V is TRBV2 and J is TRBJ2-2; 7 bases are a match to TRBD1. This CDR3 comprises 15 residues. After removal of 6 bases from V and 4 bases from J, the junction contained 8 bases not matched to a gene. CDR1 and CDR2 from the germline V gene are SNHLY and FYNNEI. CDR3 amino acids: CASRGGGQSTGELFF. The CDR3 coding sequence is TGTGCCAGCAGGGGTGGGGGACAGAGCACCGGGGAGCTGTTTTTT.

V is TRBV6-1 and J is TRBJ1-4; perhaps TRBD1 as D (6 bases). Germline-derived CDR1 and CDR2 are MNHNS and SASEGT. CDR3 length equals 16 residues. V was cut by 2 bases and J by 3 bases, with 13 bases left in between. The CDR3 region is CASSEISRGANEKLFF. CDR3 DNA sequence: TGTGCCAGCAGTGAAATTTCCAGGGGCGCTAATGAAAAACTGTTTTTT.

Comments on this clone: This specimen includes other DNA sequences encoding the same CDR3. The V call is TRBV3-1 (or the pseudogene TRBV3-2), the J call TRBJ1-2, with D unclear. V dropped 5 bases and J dropped 8 bases, with 12 bases sitting between them. The CDR3 length is 12 residues. Germline V lookup: CDR1 LGHDT, CDR2 YNNKEL (reference sequence). The CDR3 loop reads CASSLTIGGYTF. The CDR3 nucleotides read TGTGCCAGCAGCTTAACCATTGGCGGCTACACCTTC.

The CDR3 spells CASSFIGTVDGTQYF. As DNA, the CDR3 is TGTGCCAGCAGCTTTATCGGGACTGTCGACGGTACGCAGTATTTT. This sequence joins TRBV7-9 and TRBJ2-3, with D tentatively TRBD2 (6 bases). This CDR3 has 15 residues. CDR1 is SEHNR and CDR2 is FQNEAQ in the germline V gene (reference sequence). V gave up 3 bases and J gave up 8 bases, with 18 bases separating them.

Note on this clone: The sample holds other DNA sequences that translate to the same CDR3. J is TRBJ1-2 and V is TRBV18; 9 positions agree with TRBD1. The V gene end was trimmed by 3 bases and the J gene end by 2 bases; junction bases not matched to a gene: 4. The CDR3 consists of 15 residues. CDR1 KGHSH and CDR2 LQKENI come from the germline V gene. The DNA of the CDR3 is TGTGCCAGCTCACCTCCACAGGGGGCGAACTATGGCTACACCTTC. This codes for CASSPPQGANYGYTF.

The gene calls are TRBV19 and TRBJ2-5, with 9 bases lining up with TRBD2. The CDR3 covers 16 residues. V shed 1 base, J shed 4 bases, and the junction held 7 bases outside the gene matches. Per germline, CDR1 LNHDA and CDR2 SQIVND (reference sequence). In DNA, the CDR3 is TGTGCCAGTAGTATAGGTGGTAGCGGGGGAGGAGAGACCCAGTACTTC. Amino acid sequence: CASSIGGSGGGETQYF. The whole variable domain, filled in from reference TRBV19 and TRBJ2-5, reads DGGITQSPKYLFRKEGQNVTLSCEQNLNHDAMYWYRQDPGQGLRLIYYSQIVNDFQKGDIAEGYSVSREKKESFPLTVTSAQKNPTAFYLCASSIGGSGGGETQYFGPGTRLLVL.

The V and J genes are TRBV5-1 and TRBJ2-5; 9 nucleotides agree with TRBD1. V gave up 4 bases and J gave up 4 bases; unmatched junction bases: 5. CDR3 length equals 14 residues. Germline V gives CDR1 SGHRS, CDR2 YFSETQ. For the CDR3, the DNA is TGCGCCAGCAGCCGGACAGGGGAAGGAGAGACCCAGTACTTC. Protein product: CASSRTGEGETQYF.

The chain couples TRBV4-1 to TRBJ1-4; D remains ambiguous. In germline, CDR1 is MGHRA, CDR2 YSYEKL. V shed 1 base and J shed 0 bases, with 6 bases lying between them. The CDR3 has 15 amino acids. CDR3 sequence reads: CASSQVGSTNEKLFF. CDR3 DNA sequence: TGCGCCAGCAGCCAAGTCGGTTCAACTAATGAAAAACTGTTTTTT.

This chain uses TRBV21-1 with TRBJ1-1; TRBD1 reflects the table's D call only, with no check against the DNA. TRBV21-1 constitutes a pseudogene. The CDR3 consists of 17 residues. The CDR3: CASSKTGHDPLNTEAFF. DNA for the CDR3: TGTGCCAGCAGCAAGACAGGGCATGACCCTTTAAACACTGAAGCTTTCTTT.

The V call is TRBV11-2, the J call TRBJ2-2; 8 nucleotides match TRBD1. The CDR3 extends over 13 amino acids. The V and J ends lost 7 bases and 7 bases, in that order; junction bases with no gene match: 5. Germline CDR1 SGHAT, CDR2 FQNNGV. The CDR3 protein is CASNRGAVGELFF. CDR3 DNA sequence: TGTGCCAGCAACAGGGGGGCCGTCGGGGAGCTGTTTTTT.

The chain couples TRBV5-1 to TRBJ1-5; 7 bases are a match to TRBD1. Germline assignment: CDR1 SGHRS and CDR2 YFSETQ. This CDR3 has 14 residues. The trim removed 4 bases at V and 6 bases at J, leaving 7 bases unmatched. In DNA, the CDR3 is TGCGCCAGCAGCGCCTCAGGGGGAGGTCAGCCCCAGCATTTT. It yields the protein CASSASGGGQPQHF.

This chain connects TRBV19 to TRBJ1-1; D is possibly TRBD1 (6 bases). V was pared by 5 bases and J by 1 base, with 11 bases between. The CDR3 is 14 residues long. Germline assignment: CDR1 LNHDA and CDR2 SQIVND (reference sequence). The CDR3: CASSSQQGNTEAFF. CDR3 bases: TGTGCCAGTAGTTCGCAACAGGGGAACACTGAAGCTTTCTTT. Filled out from reference TRBV19 and TRBJ1-1, the complete variable domain reads DGGITQSPKYLFRKEGQNVTLSCEQNLNHDAMYWYRQDPGQGLRLIYYSQIVNDFQKGDIAEGYSVSREKKESFPLTVTSAQKNPTAFYLCASSSQQGNTEAFFGQGTRLTVV.

The chain has TRBV6-5 and TRBJ2-5; perhaps TRBD2 as D (7 bases). Germline V gives CDR1 MNHEY, CDR2 SVGAGI. Trimming removed 0 bases from V and 5 bases from J, with 16 bases in between. There are 16 residues in the CDR3. Written as DNA, the CDR3 is TGTGCCAGCAGTTACTCGAGTTTACGGGGGGCTGAGACCCAGTACTTC. Translated, it gives CASSYSSLRGAETQYF.

This sequence joins TRBV3-1 (or the pseudogene TRBV3-2) and TRBJ1-3; the D is unclear. Germline assignment: CDR1 LGHDT and CDR2 YNNKEL (reference sequence). V was trimmed by 1 base and J by 2 bases, leaving 6 bases between them. The CDR3 extends over 14 amino acids. The CDR3 spells CASSQAVTGNTIYF. CDR3 nucleotide sequence: TGTGCCAGCAGCCAAGCAGTTACTGGAAACACCATATATTTT.

The V gene is TRBV12-3 or TRBV12-4, the J gene TRBJ1-2; TRBD1 might be the D (5 bases). V was trimmed by 6 bases and J by 6 bases, leaving 14 bases between them. The CDR3 spans 13 residues. In DNA form, the CDR3 reads TGTGCCAGCAGGGCAGGGTATGAGGATGGCTACACCTTC. As protein: CASRAGYEDGYTF.

The chain couples TRBV29-1 to TRBJ1-5; D perhaps matches TRBD1 (5 bases). The CDR3 extends over 12 amino acids. Trimming pared 4 bases from V and 4 bases from J, leaving 8 bases between. Per the germline V gene, CDR1 is SQVTM and CDR2 is ANQGSEA. The chain's CDR3 is CSVGSGNQPQHF. CDR3 bases: TGCAGCGTTGGTTCAGGGAATCAGCCCCAGCATTTT.

V gene TRBV12-5 combines with J gene TRBJ1-5; 7 positions agree with TRBD1. V lost 1 base, J lost 6 bases, and 9 bases stayed unmatched. Germline CDR1 and CDR2: LGHNT and FRNRAP. The CDR3 length is 16 residues. In DNA form, the CDR3 reads TGTGCTAGTGGTTTGGGCACAGGGGTTGGAATTCAGCCCCAGCATTTT. Protein: CASGLGTGVGIQPQHF.

J is TRBJ1-2 and V is TRBV30, with TRBD1 identical over 7 bases. The J segment lost 2 bases and the V segment lost 0 bases, leaving 6 bases of the junction unmatched. Looked up from germline, CDR1 is GTSNPN and CDR2 is SVGIG (reference sequence). CDR3 length: 15 residues. CDR3 bases: TGTGCCTGGAGTGTAGCCCTACAGGGGAACTATGGCTACACCTTC. Translation gives CAWSVALQGNYGYTF.

The J gene is TRBJ1-2, the V gene TRBV5-5; TRBD1 is a possible D gene (6 bases). The CDR3 covers 13 residues. In germline, CDR1 is SGHKS, CDR2 YYEKEE (reference sequence). V was cut by 4 bases and J by 8 bases, with 15 bases left in between. The CDR3 bases are TGTGCCAGCAGCCCCATGGGACAAGAAGGCTACACCTTC. Translation gives CASSPMGQEGYTF.